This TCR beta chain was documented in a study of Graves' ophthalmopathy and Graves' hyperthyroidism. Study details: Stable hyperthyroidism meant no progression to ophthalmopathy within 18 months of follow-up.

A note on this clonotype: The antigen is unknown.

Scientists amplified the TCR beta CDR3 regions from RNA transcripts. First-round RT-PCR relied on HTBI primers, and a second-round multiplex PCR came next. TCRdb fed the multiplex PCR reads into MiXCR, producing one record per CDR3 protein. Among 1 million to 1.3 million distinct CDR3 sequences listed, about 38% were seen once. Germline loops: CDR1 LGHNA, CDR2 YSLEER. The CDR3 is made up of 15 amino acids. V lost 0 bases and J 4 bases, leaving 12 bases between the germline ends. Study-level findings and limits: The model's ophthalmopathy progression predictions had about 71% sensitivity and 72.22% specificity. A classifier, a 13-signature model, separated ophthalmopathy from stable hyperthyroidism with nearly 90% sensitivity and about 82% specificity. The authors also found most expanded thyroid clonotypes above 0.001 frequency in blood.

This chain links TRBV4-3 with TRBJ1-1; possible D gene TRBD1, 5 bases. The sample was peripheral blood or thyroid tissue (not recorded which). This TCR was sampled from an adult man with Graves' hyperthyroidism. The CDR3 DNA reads TGCGCCAGCAGCCAAGACGGGGACCTTGTCACTGAAGCTTTCTTT. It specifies CASSQDGDLVTEAFF.